This is a list of T cell receptor beta chains from one sample in a study of T-cell reconstitution after alpha-beta-depleted transplantation in children. TCRdb analysed the PCR reads with MiXCR anew, one entry per CDR3 protein. The table records over 85,000 distinct CDR3 sequences, around 6.1% of them present only once. The source was PBMCs, mostly from graft donor cells, collected 60 days after TCRalphabeta/CD19-depleted stem cell transplant. The receptors here all came from a female patient aged 2-15 years who had a stem cell transplant for Fanconi anemia, so the T cells may come from the graft donor. Each CDR3 is given with its conserved first and last residue. The D gene is left open where the match is weak. Clone size appears in some rows only: once, few, many, or a class for an expanded clone.

clone_size	v_call	d_call	j_call	cdr3_nt	cdr3_aa
few	TRBV27	-	TRBJ2-4	TGTGCCAGAGGGCAGGGAAGGCACAGGGAAAACATTCAGTACTTC	CARGQGRHRENIQYF
few	TRBV3-1	-	TRBJ2-3	TGTGCCAGCAGCCCCATAGCGGTTAGCACAGATACGCAGTATTTT	CASSPIAVSTDTQYF
many	TRBV29-1	-	TRBJ2-7	TGCAGCGTAGCTAAGGGGTTCGAGCAGTACTTC	CSVAKGFEQYF
many	TRBV5-1	TRBD1	TRBJ1-1	TGCGCCAGCAGCGGTTACGGGACAGAGAACACTGAAGCTTTCTTT	CASSGYGTENTEAFF
few	TRBV6-1	TRBD1	TRBJ1-2	TGTGCCACCCGAAGAGATACAGGGGGGGGAGATGGCTACACCTTC	CATRRDTGGGDGYTF
many	TRBV6-5	TRBD1	TRBJ2-2	TGTGCCAGCAGTTACGGGACAGGGCAGAACACCGGGGAGCTGTTTTTT	CASSYGTGQNTGELFF
many	TRBV12-3/TRBV12-4	-	TRBJ2-7	TGTGCCAGCAGTTTTTATCCCCGTGAGCAGTACTTC	CASSFYPREQYF
few	TRBV5-1	-	TRBJ1-4	TGCGCCAGCAGCTTGGCCCGGGAAAATGAAAAACTGTTTTTT	CASSLARENEKLFF
many	TRBV7-3	TRBD2	TRBJ2-1	TGTGCCAGCAGCCTGGGACTAGCGGTACTCAATGAGCAGTTCTTC	CASSLGLAVLNEQFF
many	TRBV12-3/TRBV12-4	-	TRBJ2-5	TGTGCCAGCAGTTTTAAGCGGTTCCAAGAGACCCAGTACTTC	CASSFKRFQETQYF
many	TRBV6-2/TRBV6-3	-	TRBJ2-7	TGTGCCAGCTCCGATACCTACGAGCAGTACTTC	CASSDTYEQYF
many	TRBV20-1	-	TRBJ2-5	TGCAGTGCTGAAGCCGGGGGCCCGGGGACCCAGTACTTC	CSAEAGGPGTQYF
many	TRBV5-1	TRBD1	TRBJ2-3	TGCGCCAGCAGCTTGACAGGGGGCGAGGATACGCAGTATTTT	CASSLTGGEDTQYF
few	TRBV14	TRBD2	TRBJ2-1	TGTGCCAGCAGCCAAGCCAAACCGGGGACTAGCTCCTACAATGAGCAGTTCTTC	CASSQAKPGTSSYNEQFF
few	TRBV7-2	-	TRBJ2-5	TGTGCCAGCAGCTTATCATTGGAGACCCAGTACTTC	CASSLSLETQYF
many	TRBV7-2	-	TRBJ1-6	TGTGCCAGCAGCCTTCGACAAAATTCACCCCTCCACTTT	CASSLRQNSPLHF
few	TRBV7-2	-	TRBJ2-7	TGTGCCAGCAGCCTCAGGGGTCTCGGCTACGAGCAGTACTTC	CASSLRGLGYEQYF
many	TRBV3-1	-	TRBJ2-5	TGTGCCAGCAGCCGCCGCCCACCCAGGGGATCGTCAGAGACCCAGTACTTC	CASSRRPPRGSSETQYF
many	TRBV5-1	-	TRBJ2-7	TGCGCCAGCAGCTTCTTTGGAATAAGACTAGAGGTCTACGAGCAGTACTTC	CASSFFGIRLEVYEQYF
few	TRBV5-1	-	TRBJ2-6	TGCGCCAGCAGCCTCCCGGCAGGGGCCTTTGGGGCCAACGTCCTGACTTTC	CASSLPAGAFGANVLTF
few	TRBV7-9	-	TRBJ2-2	TGTGCCAGCAGCTTAGGGAGCGGGCCGAACACCGGGGAGCTGTTTTTT	CASSLGSGPNTGELFF
-	TRBV19	TRBD2	TRBJ2-3	TGTGCCAGTAGTATCCTAGCGGGAGTTACAAAGGATACGCAGTATTTT	CASSILAGVTKDTQYF
many	TRBV12-3/TRBV12-4	-	TRBJ1-2	TGTGCCAGCAGTTTTAGGGTTGCAGGCGGCTACACCTTC	CASSFRVAGGYTF
many	TRBV4-2	-	TRBJ2-1	TGTGCCAGCAGCCAAGTAGTAGGATTCTACAATGAGCAGTTCTTC	CASSQVVGFYNEQFF
many	TRBV2	TRBD1	TRBJ2-1	TGTGCCAGAAGGGACAGTCCCTACAATGAGCAGTTCTTC	CARRDSPYNEQFF
few	TRBV5-1	-	TRBJ1-1	TGCGCCAGCAGCTTTGCGGGGGGGGCTGCTTTCTTT	CASSFAGGAAFF
many	TRBV7-8	-	TRBJ2-2	TGTGCCAGCAGCTCCCGGGGCACCCCGAACACCGGGGAGCTGTTTTTT	CASSSRGTPNTGELFF
-	TRBV6-5	TRBD2	TRBJ2-5	TGTGCCAGCAGTTACTCGATCCCTAGCGGGAGCGTAGAGACCCAGTACTTC	CASSYSIPSGSVETQYF